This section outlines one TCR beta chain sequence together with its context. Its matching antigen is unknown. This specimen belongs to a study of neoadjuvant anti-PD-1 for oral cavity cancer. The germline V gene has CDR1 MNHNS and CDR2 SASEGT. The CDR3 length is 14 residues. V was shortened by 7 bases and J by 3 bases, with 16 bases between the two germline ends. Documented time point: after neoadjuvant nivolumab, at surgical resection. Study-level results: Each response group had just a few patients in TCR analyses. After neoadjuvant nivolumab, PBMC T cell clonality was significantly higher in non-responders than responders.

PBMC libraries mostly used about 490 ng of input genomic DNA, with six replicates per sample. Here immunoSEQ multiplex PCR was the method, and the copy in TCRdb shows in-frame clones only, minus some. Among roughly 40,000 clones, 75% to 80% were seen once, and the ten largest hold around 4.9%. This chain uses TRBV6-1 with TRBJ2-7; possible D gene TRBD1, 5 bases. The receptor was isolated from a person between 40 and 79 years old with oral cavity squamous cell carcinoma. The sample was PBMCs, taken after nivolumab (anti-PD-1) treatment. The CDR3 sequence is CASNLGVTNYEQYF. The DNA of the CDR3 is TGTGCCAGCAACCTAGGGGTCACAAACTACGAGCAGTACTTC.